The rows below give T cell receptor beta chains drawn from one sample of a study of shared clonotypes between healthy human individuals. Method: immunoSEQ multiplex PCR; TCRdb's copy keeps in-frame clones and lacks some. This sample has about 380,000 clones, with roughly 96% found just once. Sequenced: memory CD8+ T cells sorted from blood. These receptors came from a man younger than 40 in good health. Each CDR3 is given with its conserved first and last residue. D genes are given only for firm matches. Clone size is stated in some rows and not others, as once, few, many or a class when expanded.

clone_size j_call v_call d_call cdr3_aa cdr3_nt
- TRBJ2-3 TRBV6-6 - CASSYSNFPRDTQYF TGTGCCAGCAGTTACTCGAACTTCCCGCGAGATACGCAGTATTTT
- TRBJ2-5 TRBV4-2 TRBD1 CASSQATGGLQETQYF TGTGCCAGCAGCCAAGCCACAGGGGGCCTCCAAGAGACCCAGTACTTC
once TRBJ2-1 TRBV5-6 TRBD1 CASRQMDRLGHEQFF TGTGCCAGCAGGCAAATGGACAGGTTGGGTCATGAGCAGTTCTTC
- TRBJ2-3 TRBV5-4 - CASSLGRQSTDTQYF TGTGCCAGCAGCTTGGGGAGACAAAGCACAGATACGCAGTATTTT
- TRBJ2-3 TRBV18 - CASSPQFAASSNTDTQYF TGTGCCAGCTCTCCACAATTTGCGGCTAGCAGCAATACAGATACGCAGTATTTT
- TRBJ1-4 TRBV30 TRBD1 CACGTAGREKLFF TGTGCCTGCGGGACAGCGGGGAGGGAAAAACTGTTTTTT
- TRBJ2-5 TRBV7-2 TRBD2 CASSLGRGARTTSGETQYF TGTGCCAGCAGCTTAGGTCGGGGTGCTAGAACTACTAGCGGGGAGACCCAGTACTTC
once TRBJ2-3 TRBV12-5 - CASGPGDPGSDTQYF TGTGCTAGTGGACCAGGGGACCCGGGGTCAGATACGCAGTATTTT
- TRBJ2-7 TRBV10-3 TRBD2 CAISGWTSGAYEQYF TGTGCCATCAGTGGGTGGACTAGCGGGGCCTACGAGCAGTACTTC
- TRBJ2-7 TRBV10-3 - CAISEPPDSSYEQYF TGTGCCATCAGTGAGCCACCCGATAGCTCCTACGAGCAGTACTTC
- TRBJ2-5 TRBV10-1 TRBD2 CASSETPQGTKETQYF TGCGCCAGCAGTGAGACTCCTCAAGGGACTAAAGAGACCCAGTACTTC
once TRBJ2-2 TRBV5-3 - CARSLHPPVTGELFF TGTGCCAGAAGCTTGCATCCCCCCGTCACCGGGGAGCTGTTTTTT
- TRBJ1-5 TRBV6-1 - CASSDTNYQPQHF TGTGCCAGCAGTGATACGAATTATCAGCCCCAGCATTTT
- TRBJ2-7 TRBV28 - CASSSGHLGSEQYF TGTGCCAGCAGTTCGGGACATTTAGGTTCCGAGCAGTACTTC
- TRBJ2-1 TRBV7-9 TRBD2 CASRISGTYNEQFF TGTGCCAGCAGAATTAGCGGGACTTACAATGAGCAGTTCTTC
- TRBJ2-7 TRBV28 - CASRTLYYEQYF TGTGCCAGCCGTACCCTCTATTACGAGCAGTACTTC
- TRBJ2-6 TRBV5-6 - CASSLAWSGGGANVLTF TGTGCCAGCAGCTTGGCTTGGTCGGGGGGCGGGGCCAACGTCCTGACTTTC
- TRBJ2-2 TRBV25-1 - CASSASNTGELFF TGTGCCAGCAGTGCTTCGAACACCGGGGAGCTGTTTTTT
once TRBJ2-3 TRBV11-3 - CASSFESSTDTQYF TGTGCCAGCAGCTTCGAGTCTAGCACAGATACGCAGTATTTT
- TRBJ2-1 TRBV19 TRBD2 CATRRLAQAGGEQFF TGTGCCACCAGACGGCTTGCCCAGGCGGGAGGGGAGCAGTTCTTC
- TRBJ2-7 TRBV4-2 TRBD1 CASSRDRGYEQYF TGTGCCAGCAGCCGGGACAGGGGGTACGAGCAGTACTTC
once TRBJ1-4 TRBV15 - CATSRDGGKNEKLFF TGTGCCACCAGCAGAGATGGGGGAAAGAACGAAAAACTGTTTTTT
- TRBJ2-7 TRBV29-1 - CSGGTGTGRHVYEQYF TGCAGCGGAGGGACAGGAACCGGGAGGCACGTCTACGAGCAGTACTTC
- TRBJ2-5 TRBV20-1 TRBD1 CSAPGGETQYF TGCAGTGCCCCAGGGGGAGAGACCCAGTACTTC
- TRBJ1-5 TRBV6-1 TRBD1 CASSDRGRGIQPQHF TGTGCCAGCAGCGACAGGGGGCGGGGGATTCAGCCCCAGCATTTT
- TRBJ1-6 TRBV5-1 - CASSLVGGYNSPLHF TGCGCCAGCAGCTTGGTTGGGGGGTATAATTCACCCCTCCACTTT
- TRBJ1-6 TRBV6-6 - CASSYTQSPLHF TGTGCCAGCAGTTACACTCAGTCACCCCTCCACTTT
- TRBJ2-3 TRBV5-6 TRBD1 CASSLQGTDTQYF TGTGCCAGCAGCTTACAGGGGACAGATACGCAGTATTTT
- TRBJ1-1 TRBV18 TRBD1 CASSPQGGQTEAFF TGTGCCAGCTCACCTCAGGGGGGTCAAACTGAAGCTTTCTTT
once TRBJ2-1 TRBV9 TRBD2 CASSVAYGAGGNEQFF TGTGCCAGCAGCGTAGCTTATGGGGCGGGAGGCAATGAGCAGTTCTTC
- TRBJ1-1 TRBV28 - CASGGGVTEAFF TGTGCCAGTGGTGGGGGGGTCACTGAAGCTTTCTTT
- TRBJ2-5 TRBV18 TRBD1 CASSPPGQGETQYF TGTGCCAGCTCACCACCGGGACAGGGAGAGACCCAGTACTTC
- TRBJ1-4 TRBV27 - CASRPLATNEKLFF TGTGCCAGCAGACCCCTTGCAACTAATGAAAAACTGTTTTTT
- TRBJ2-7 TRBV11-2 TRBD2 CASSLVSGRSYEQYF TGTGCCAGCAGCTTAGTTAGCGGGAGGTCCTACGAGCAGTACTTC
- TRBJ2-7 TRBV4-1 - CASSGTALSYEQYF TGCGCCAGCAGCGGGACTGCTCTCTCCTACGAGCAGTACTTC
- TRBJ2-3 TRBV27 - CASSVPTSTDTQYF TGTGCCAGCAGTGTCCCTACTAGCACAGATACGCAGTATTTT
once TRBJ1-5 TRBV6-5 - CASSYSWWNQPQHF TGTGCCAGCAGTTACTCATGGTGGAACCAGCCCCAGCATTTT
- TRBJ1-1 TRBV28 TRBD1 CASINPDRKVAEAFF TGTGCCAGCATTAACCCGGACAGGAAGGTAGCTGAAGCTTTCTTT
- TRBJ2-5 TRBV28 - CASSLNLETQYF TGTGCCAGCAGTTTAAACTTGGAGACCCAGTACTTC
- TRBJ2-1 TRBV11-2 - CASSTRGISYNEQFF TGTGCCAGCAGCACCCGGGGGATCTCCTACAATGAGCAGTTCTTC
- TRBJ2-1 TRBV2 - CASSDMGARGSNEQFF TGTGCCAGCAGTGACATGGGGGCGCGGGGCTCCAATGAGCAGTTCTTC
- TRBJ2-2 TRBV2 TRBD1 CASSAPGQGAVAGELFF TGTGCCAGCAGTGCACCGGGACAGGGGGCTGTGGCCGGGGAGCTGTTTTTT
- TRBJ2-7 TRBV4-2 TRBD2 CASSQEWYSAGGPVYEQYF TGTGCCAGCAGCCAAGAATGGTACTCGGCGGGAGGGCCGGTCTACGAGCAGTACTTC
- TRBJ2-7 TRBV19 - CASCGAFYEQYF TGTGCCAGTTGCGGGGCTTTCTACGAGCAGTACTTC
- TRBJ2-1 TRBV7-9 - CASSLGLYNEQFF TGTGCCAGCAGCTTAGGACTATACAATGAGCAGTTCTTC
once TRBJ2-3 TRBV29-1 TRBD1 CSGTGAATDTQYF TGCAGCGGGACAGGGGCCGCGACAGATACGCAGTATTTT